This entry features one T cell receptor beta chain sequence. This clone's antigen is unknown. Per-base quality was not reported, and no clone a single base away is much larger than it. This sample is part of a study of shared clonotypes between healthy human individuals (dated by TCRdb to 2020 to 2022). About the full investigation: Three men and a couple of women, aged 18 to 49 years, made up the cohort. Between about 0.94 and 8.9 billion PBMCs per donor were obtained by leukapheresis. To increase sequencing depth and limit assay-specific biases, TCR repertoire library preparation and sequencing were carried out by different laboratories using diverse techniques. For each donor, CD4 naive and CD4 memory were each given three plates, CD8 naive was given two plates, and CD8 memory was given one plate. The study deeply sequenced blood TCR repertoires of 5 or 6 healthy adults to estimate repertoire size and the extent of clonotype sharing between individuals.

On the study overall, not on this receptor specifically: Even with the large sequencing depth, rarefaction of the sorted-subset datasets indicated that sequencing was incomplete. Compared with non-shared clonotypes, the clonotypes found in all four sorted-subset donors had higher generation probabilities. The small number of donors limited the genetic and exposure-history diversity represented. Only blood was sampled, and tissue TCR repertoires likely differ from those in blood. Pairwise subsampling indicated that sequencing depth was expected to affect the degree of clonotype sharing among donors. When a few donors were compared, the shared fraction of clonotypes was around 5% for naive CD4, approximately 3.3% for naive CD8, more than 2% for memory CD4, and 0.4% for memory CD8. Estimated clonotype richness was generally larger for naive than for memory subsets.

CDR1 and CDR2 are read off the germline V gene as SGHTA and FQGNSA. Counted from cysteine to phenylalanine, this CDR3 has 14 amino acids. Only the CDR3 portion is preserved as DNA: 42 bases, with reading frame beginning at the first base. The junction shows trimming of 4 bases on V and 4 bases on J, plus 13 bases between the germline ends. Healthy HIV-negative adults with no recently reported acute infections or vaccinations were included as donors. All donors were Caucasian adults living in Nashville, Tennessee, USA. CD4+ T cells were enriched by magnetic negative selection; naive cells were then positively selected on CD45RA, and the negative fraction formed the memory subset. Blood was obtained by leukapheresis, after which PBMCs were separated by Ficoll-Histopaque density gradient centrifugation and cryopreserved in liquid nitrogen vapor phase. Purity and quantity of every magnetically sorted T cell population were checked by analytical flow cytometry. Genomic DNA was isolated from every sorted fraction and measured by UV absorbance on a Nanodrop 2000c.

Using the deep immunoSEQ assay, TCR CDR3 regions were amplified from genomic DNA by multiplex PCR. Genomic DNA extracted from each cell subset was distributed evenly over all wells of several immunoSEQ 96-well plates, and each plate served as one replicate. For sorted subsets, approximately 0.2 ug of genomic DNA, equivalent to tens of thousands of T cell genomes, went into each replicate PCR. Purified libraries were measured with a Qubit 3.0 fluorometer, size-checked on a Bioanalyzer 2100, and measured again with the KAPA Library Quantification kit. Each immunoSEQ 96-well plate was sequenced on its own single-read 150-cycle Illumina NextSeq 550 flow cell. The published analysis was carried out like this. Because the immunoSEQ output held only junctional sequences and lacked quality scores, the filtering could not match the filtering applied to full-length reads. Sequences were annotated with PyIR, a Python wrapper for IgBLAST v1.9, and V/J genes and CDR3 were assigned using IMGT germline references. Reads were filtered out if the reads had weak V/J assignments (E-value above 1e-6), no CDR3, stop codons, out-of-frame junctions, or ambiguous translated residues. V3J clonotypes were defined by identical inferred V gene, J gene, and CDR3 amino acid sequence. Percentage overlap between repertoires was calculated by dividing the number of shared unique clonotypes by the size of the smaller repertoire. RTK rarefaction, the Chao1 estimator, and Recon v2.1 estimates of unobserved clonotypes were used to assess repertoire richness. Generation probabilities for all TCRbeta clonotypes obtained by the gDNA method from a few donors were computed using OLGA. TCRdb's version of the immuneACCESS table is confined to in-frame rearrangements and falls short of the full clone set. An unresolved V gene accounts for under half of the shortfall where checked; the remainder is of unknown origin. D and trimming come from the DNA, and the V and J calls and clone size come from that table. In all, the sample holds 550,000 to 800,000 clones, and 74% of those were seen once. The ten largest clones capture over 1.5% of the sample.

The source is a woman aged 25-40 years in good health. The rearranged segments are TRBV7-2 and TRBJ1-1; D gene: possibly TRBD1, on 5 matching bases. The specimen sequenced was memory CD4+ T cells sorted from blood. Interpreted using the paper, the cell subset or site label stands for: CD45RA-negative fraction. Here the CDR3 is given as CASSSRPGGTEAFF. The nucleotide sequence reads as follows: TGTGCCAGCAGCTCGAGGCCGGGGGGCACTGAAGCTTTCTTT.